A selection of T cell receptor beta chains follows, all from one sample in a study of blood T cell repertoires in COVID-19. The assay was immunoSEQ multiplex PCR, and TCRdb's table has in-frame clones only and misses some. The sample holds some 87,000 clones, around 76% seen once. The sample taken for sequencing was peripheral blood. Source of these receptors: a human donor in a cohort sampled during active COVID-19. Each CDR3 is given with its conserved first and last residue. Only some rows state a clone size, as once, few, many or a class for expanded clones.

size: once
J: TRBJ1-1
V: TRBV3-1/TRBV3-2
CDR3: CASSRRDSQHEAFF

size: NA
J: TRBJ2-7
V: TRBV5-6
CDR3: CASSLIQGASDEQYF

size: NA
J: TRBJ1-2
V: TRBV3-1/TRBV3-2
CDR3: CASSLRGGNGYTF

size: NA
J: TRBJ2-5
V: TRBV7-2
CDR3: CASSLGLAGGETQYF

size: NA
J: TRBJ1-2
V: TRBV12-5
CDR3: CASGLAGSPDGYTF

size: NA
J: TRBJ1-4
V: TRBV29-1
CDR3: CSAGSSGGVEEKLFF

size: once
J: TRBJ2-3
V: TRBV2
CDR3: CASRSLGGDTQYF

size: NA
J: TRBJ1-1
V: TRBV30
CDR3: CAWSHGAEAFF

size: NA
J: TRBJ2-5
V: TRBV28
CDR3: CASSFPLAGVPETQYF

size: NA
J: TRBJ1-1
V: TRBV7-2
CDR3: CASSLGAVMNTEAFF

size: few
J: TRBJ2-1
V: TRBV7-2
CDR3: CASSLGGGNEQFF

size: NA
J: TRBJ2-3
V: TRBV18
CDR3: CASSPGPITDTQYF

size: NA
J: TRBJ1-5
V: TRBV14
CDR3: CASSSGTGDNQPQHF

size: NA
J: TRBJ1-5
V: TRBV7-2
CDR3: CASSRGGDNQPQHF

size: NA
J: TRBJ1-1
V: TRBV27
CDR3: CASSLTGGWTEAFF

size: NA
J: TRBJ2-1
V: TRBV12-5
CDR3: CASGLVTGGFYNEQFF

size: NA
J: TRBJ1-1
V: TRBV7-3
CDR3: CASSPGRGHTEAFF

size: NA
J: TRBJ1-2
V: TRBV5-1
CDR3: CASSGPGTGSNYGYTF

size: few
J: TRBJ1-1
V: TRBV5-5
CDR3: CASSLVGAEFTEAFF

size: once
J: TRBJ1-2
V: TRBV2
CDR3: CASILRGYGYTF

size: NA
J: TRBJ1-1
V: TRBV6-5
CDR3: CASSPRQGEAFF

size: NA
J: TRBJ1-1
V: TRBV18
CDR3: CASSREWTEAFF

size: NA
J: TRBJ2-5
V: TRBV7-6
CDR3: CASSLGWAGGQETQYF

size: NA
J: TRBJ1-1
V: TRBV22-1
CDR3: CPGSAPWTANTEAFF

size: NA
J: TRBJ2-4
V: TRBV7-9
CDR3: CASSYPGLAILAKNIQYF

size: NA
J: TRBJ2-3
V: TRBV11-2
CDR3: CASSRGTSGDTQYF

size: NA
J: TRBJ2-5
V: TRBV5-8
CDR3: CASTRRRGLETQYF

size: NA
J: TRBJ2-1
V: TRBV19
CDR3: CASSIIRGGSSYNEQFF

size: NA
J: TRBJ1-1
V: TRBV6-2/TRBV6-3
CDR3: CASSFLPGQSNTEAFF

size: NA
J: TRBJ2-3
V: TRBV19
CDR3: CASSKWMGKVLDTQYF

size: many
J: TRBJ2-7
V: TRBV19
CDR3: CASSPRTSGITYEQYF

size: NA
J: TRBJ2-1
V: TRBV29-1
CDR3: CSAGGGQSSYNEQFF